A single sample gave rise to the 26 T cell receptor beta chains below, sequenced in a study of CD8 T cells in Susac syndrome. Reverse transcription of about 0.5 to 1 ug RNA was carried out with random hexamers. TCRdb reprocessed the immunoSEQ multiplex PCR reads with MiXCR, giving one entry per CDR3 protein. The table has roughly 67,000 distinct CDR3 sequences, approximately 95% seen once. Sequenced sample: CD8+ T cells from PBMCs. These receptor sequences come from a human donor with multiple sclerosis.

V and J are TRBV25-1 and TRBJ1-3; no clear D gene. The ends were cut back, 2 bases at V and 2 bases at J, with 13 bases in the middle. The length of the CDR3 is 16 residues. Germline V CDR1 and CDR2: MGHDK, SYGVNS. DNA for the CDR3: TGTGCCAGCAGTGAAGGAACCACAGCCCCTGGAAACACCATATATTTT. Protein: CASSEGTTAPGNTIYF.

V usage is TRBV6-2 or TRBV6-3 and J usage is TRBJ2-7; D is possibly TRBD2 (7 bases). In germline, CDR1 is MNHEY, CDR2 SVGEGT. Trimming removed 8 bases at V and 0 bases at J, with 17 bases between. This CDR3 spans 15 amino acids. The CDR3 protein is CASGAGRGRSYEQYF. Written as DNA, the CDR3 is TGTGCCAGCGGGGCCGGGCGGGGGCGCTCCTACGAGCAGTACTTC.

The chain couples TRBV29-1 to TRBJ2-7, with no clear D. The V end was cut by 7 bases, the J end by 2 bases, with 12 bases between. The CDR3 is 12 amino acids. In germline, CDR1 is SQVTM, CDR2 ANQGSEA. The CDR3 loop reads CSGMGRAYEQYF. The CDR3 region has the DNA TGCAGCGGGATGGGTCGGGCCTACGAGCAGTACTTC.

The chain's CDR3 is CASSLLGQSVSYEQYF. In DNA, the CDR3 is TGTGCCAGCAGTTTGCTGGGACAAAGCGTTTCCTACGAGCAGTACTTC. The chain is built from TRBV27 and TRBJ2-7; possible D gene TRBD1, 6 bases. The V gene lost 3 bases and the J gene lost 1 base, with 16 bases spanning the gap. In germline, CDR1 is MNHEY, CDR2 SMNVEV (reference sequence). The CDR3 is 16 amino acids.

The V and J genes are TRBV29-1 and TRBJ2-5; possibly TRBD2 for D (5 bases). This CDR3 region has 13 residues. Germline CDR1 reads SQVTM; CDR2 reads ANQGSEA. Trimming shortened V by 1 base and J by 2 bases, and 8 bases separated the two germline ends. CDR3 sequence (DNA): TGCAGCGTTGAAGCTCGGGGTCAAGAGACCCAGTACTTC. Protein sequence: CSVEARGQETQYF.

J is TRBJ2-2 and V is TRBV29-1; a possible D gene is TRBD2 (5 bases). V was clipped by 7 bases and J by 3 bases, with 15 bases between them. Germline CDR1 is SQVTM and CDR2 is ANQGSEA. This CDR3 comprises 14 residues. Written as DNA, the CDR3 is TGCAGCGCGGACGGCGGGTCGGACACCGGGGAGCTGTTTTTT. Its translation is CSADGGSDTGELFF.

The chain links TRBV11-2 to TRBJ2-7; 8 positions agree with TRBD2. The germline gives CDR1 SGHAT, CDR2 FQNNGV. The CDR3 has 15 amino acids. The J segment lost 3 bases and the V segment lost 4 bases, leaving 8 bases of the junction unmatched. Here the CDR3 DNA reads TGTGCCAGCAGCTCTTCCGGGACTAGGAGCTACGAGCAGTACTTC. This sequence encodes CASSSSGTRSYEQYF.

This chain links TRBV12-3 or TRBV12-4 with TRBJ1-1; D might be TRBD1 (5 bases). V lost 7 bases to trimming and J lost 11 bases, with 17 bases between them. The CDR3 runs 12 residues. CDR3 loop: CASTPGTVAAFF. The CDR3, as DNA: TGTGCCAGCACCCCGGGGACGGTTGCTGCTTTCTTT.

This chain joins TRBV7-9 and TRBJ2-7; 9 bases are a match to TRBD1. The CDR3 has 12 residues. In germline, CDR1 is SEHNR, CDR2 FQNEAQ (reference sequence). The J segment lost 13 bases and the V segment lost 7 bases, leaving 11 bases of the junction unmatched. The CDR3 nucleotides read TGTGCCAGCACCTCAGGCCGGGACAGGGAATACTTC. Encoded protein: CASTSGRDREYF. The entire variable domain, with the rest obtained from reference TRBV7-9 and TRBJ2-7, is as follows: DTGVSQNPRHKITKRGQNVTFRCDPISEHNRLYWYRQTLGQGPEFLTYFQNEAQLEKSRLLSDRFSAERPKGSFSTLEIQRTEQGDSAMYLCASTSGRDREYFGPGTRLTVT.

V gene TRBV30 combines with J gene TRBJ2-2; 14 positions agree with TRBD2. Losses at the gene ends were 3 bases for V and 6 bases for J; bases not matched to a gene: 3. Germline V gives CDR1 GTSNPN, CDR2 SVGIG (reference sequence). There are 15 residues in the CDR3. The CDR3 here is CAWSRLAGGAGELFF. The CDR3 DNA reads as TGTGCCTGGAGCAGACTAGCGGGGGGGGCCGGGGAGCTGTTTTTT. Drawing the rest from reference TRBV30 and TRBJ2-2, the complete variable domain is SQTIHQWPATLVQPVGSPLSLECTVEGTSNPNLYWYRQAAGRGLQLLFYSVGIGQISSEVPQNLSASRPQDRQFILSSKKLLLSDSGFYLCAWSRLAGGAGELFFGEGSRLTVL.

The rearrangement links TRBV28 to TRBJ2-5, with 7 nucleotides matching TRBD1. V shed 4 bases, J shed 9 bases, and the junction held 5 bases outside the gene matches. The CDR3 loop spans 12 amino acids. The germline CDR1 and CDR2 sequences are MDHEN and SYDVKM. This CDR3 is CASSSYDRAQYF. The CDR3 coding sequence is TGTGCCAGCAGTTCGTATGACAGGGCCCAGTACTTC.

CDR3 DNA: TGTGCCAGCAGCGCGTCTAGCGGGGGCCTGAAAGAGACCCAGTACTTC. Protein sequence: CASSASSGGLKETQYF. The chain couples TRBV9 to TRBJ2-5; 10 nucleotides line up with TRBD2. The length of the CDR3 is 16 residues. Germline values: CDR1 SGDLS, CDR2 YYNGEE. The ends lost 3 bases at V and 3 bases at J; junction bases unmatched: 8.

The chain joins TRBV13 to TRBJ1-2; D is possibly TRBD1 (6 bases). CDR3 length: 12 amino acids. CDR1 PRHDT and CDR2 FYEKMQ come from the germline V gene (reference sequence). Trimming took off 2 bases at V and 8 bases at J, with 9 bases between the two ends. The CDR3 nucleotides are TGTGCCAGCAGCTTAACAGGGAGCGGCTACACCTTC. Amino acid sequence: CASSLTGSGYTF.

V is TRBV19 and J is TRBJ2-1; D perhaps matches TRBD2 (6 bases). Trimming cost V 7 bases and J 3 bases, with 13 bases left between them. Germline lookup yields CDR1 LNHDA and CDR2 SQIVND (reference sequence). The CDR3 has 14 amino acids. CDR3 in DNA: TGTGCCAGTAACAGCGGGTTGTTCTACAATGAGCAGTTCTTC. Its protein is CASNSGLFYNEQFF. The variable domain in full, completed from reference TRBV19 and TRBJ2-1, reads DGGITQSPKYLFRKEGQNVTLSCEQNLNHDAMYWYRQDPGQGLRLIYYSQIVNDFQKGDIAEGYSVSREKKESFPLTVTSAQKNPTAFYLCASNSGLFYNEQFFGPGTRLTVL.

This chain links TRBV2 with TRBJ1-2, with D hard to call. Trimming removed 2 bases from V and 8 bases from J, with 12 bases in between. The CDR3 totals 13 residues. Germline values: CDR1 SNHLY, CDR2 FYNNEI. CDR3 in DNA: TGTGCCAGCAGTGAAAGTCCTTTGAGCGGCTACACCTTC. Residues: CASSESPLSGYTF.

V and J are TRBV7-8 and TRBJ1-1; D perhaps matches TRBD1 (5 bases). The germline V gene has CDR1 SGHVS and CDR2 FQNEAQ. V dropped 5 bases and J dropped 0 bases, with 19 bases sitting between them. This CDR3 has 17 residues. This chain's CDR3 is CASSQGQGGFMNTEAFF. CDR3 bases: TGTGCCAGCAGCCAGGGCCAGGGAGGGTTCATGAACACTGAAGCTTTCTTT.

J is TRBJ2-5 and V is TRBV6-5, with 7 bases aligning to TRBD1. Unmatched junction bases numbered 6, after V lost 5 bases and J lost 0 bases. This CDR3 comprises 15 residues. Looked up from germline, CDR1 is MNHEY and CDR2 is SVGAGI. CDR3 DNA sequence: TGTGCCAGCAGTCTAATCCAGGGGGACCAAGAGACCCAGTACTTC. Its protein product is CASSLIQGDQETQYF.

The chain links TRBV7-9 to TRBJ2-3; D possibly corresponds to TRBD2 (6 bases). The CDR3 length is 16 residues. The V gene lost 5 bases and the J gene lost 0 bases, with 15 bases spanning the gap. Germline CDR1 is SEHNR and CDR2 is FQNEAQ (reference sequence). This chain's CDR3 is CASSPPGTPSTDTQYF. The CDR3 bases are TGTGCCAGCAGCCCCCCAGGGACTCCTAGCACAGATACGCAGTATTTT.

This sequence joins TRBV19 and TRBJ2-1; D ambiguous. CDR3 length: 15 amino acids. The V gene lost 5 bases and the J gene lost 0 bases, with 11 bases spanning the gap. Germline-derived CDR1 and CDR2 are LNHDA and SQIVND (reference sequence). In nucleotides, the CDR3 is TGTGCCAGTAGTCCCCTAGGGTCCTCCTACAATGAGCAGTTCTTC. Its translation is CASSPLGSSYNEQFF.

The CDR3 DNA reads TGTGCCAGCAGCTCCCTCCGGACGCTCGGGCACTACGAGCAGTACTTC. This encodes CASSSLRTLGHYEQYF. The chain links TRBV7-9 to TRBJ2-7; D unresolved. The V and J ends lost 4 bases and 3 bases respectively, with 19 bases between them. CDR1 is SEHNR and CDR2 is FQNEAQ in the germline V gene (reference sequence). This CDR3 contains 16 residues.

The CDR3 nucleotides are TGTGCCAGCAGCCAAGATTTGGCGGACCCAACCTACGAGCAGTACTTC. Translating gives CASSQDLADPTYEQYF. The chain carries TRBV3-1 and TRBJ2-7; D gene ambiguous. CDR1 is LGHDT, CDR2 YNNKEL, per germline (reference sequence). Trimming left V 0 bases short and J 2 bases short, with 14 bases between. This CDR3 has 16 residues.

V usage is TRBV7-8 and J usage is TRBJ2-7; 8 positions match TRBD1. Trimming took 2 bases from V and 0 from J; bases not matched to a gene: 9. The germline V gene encodes CDR1 SGHVS and CDR2 FQNEAQ. The CDR3 has 17 amino acids. The CDR3 region is CASSLSRQGSDSYEQYF. DNA of the CDR3: TGTGCCAGCAGCTTAAGCCGACAGGGGTCAGACTCCTACGAGCAGTACTTC.

V usage is TRBV19 and J usage is TRBJ1-5; D is unclear. The CDR3 length is 12 residues. The germline gives CDR1 LNHDA, CDR2 SQIVND (reference sequence). Trimming removed 11 bases from V and 6 bases from J, with 14 bases in between. The chain's CDR3 is CASEGNRQPQHF. The CDR3 DNA sequence: TGTGCCTCTGAAGGAAATCGTCAGCCCCAGCATTTT.

The V call is TRBV7-6, the J call TRBJ1-2; D is unresolved. The V end lost 2 bases, the J end lost 0 bases, and 7 bases lay between the germline ends. Germline V lookup: CDR1 SGHVS, CDR2 FNYEAQ. The length of the CDR3 is 14 residues. The CDR3 DNA reads as TGTGCCAGCAGCTTATCGGCTTCTAACTATGGCTACACCTTC. Translating it yields CASSLSASNYGYTF.

The CDR3 nucleotides are TGTGCCAGCAGCCAACCTAGGGACAGATACACAGATACGCAGTATTTT. It specifies CASSQPRDRYTDTQYF. V usage is TRBV14 and J usage is TRBJ2-3, with TRBD1 matching over 7 bases. The CDR3 consists of 16 residues. With 2 bases clipped from V and 2 bases from J, the junction kept 7 bases outside the gene matches. The germline gives CDR1 SGHDN, CDR2 FVKESK.

The genes are TRBV29-1 and TRBJ2-7; a weak D match, TRBD2 (6 bases). This CDR3 comprises 16 residues. The V end was cut by 0 bases, the J end by 2 bases, with 17 bases between. Germline V gene sequence: CDR1 SQVTM, CDR2 ANQGSEA. CDR3 DNA sequence: TGCAGCGTTGAAGATGCCGTGGCGGGACCTACCTACGAGCAGTACTTC. Amino acid sequence: CSVEDAVAGPTYEQYF.